This T cell receptor beta chain was profiled in a study of CD8 T cells in Susac syndrome. An amount of RNA that ranged from roughly 0.45 to 1 ug was reverse transcribed with random hexamers. MiXCR, applied by TCRdb to the immunoSEQ multiplex PCR reads, yields one record per CDR3 protein. The sample lists some 200,000 distinct CDR3 sequences, about 95% occurring once. The T cells that were sequenced for TCR beta were CD8+ and CD4+ cells from blood. The CDR3 length is 16 residues. Trimming took 2 bases from V and 7 from J, leaving 21 bases between them. The germline V gene has CDR1 MGHRA and CDR2 YSYEKL.

This chain uses TRBV4-1 with TRBJ2-7; D possibly corresponds to TRBD2 (6 bases). The clonotype was recovered from a human donor with multiple sclerosis. The sample comprised CD4+ T cells from PBMCs. The CDR3 sequence: CASSQKVLAREGEQYF. CDR3 sequence (DNA): TGCGCCAGCAGCCAAAAGGTTCTAGCGAGAGAGGGAGAGCAGTACTTC.